The sequence of this TCR beta chain was determined in a study of blood T cell repertoires in COVID-19. This CDR3 contains 14 residues. The germline CDR1 and CDR2 sequences are MNHEY and SMNVEV (reference sequence). After removal of 6 bases from V and 2 bases from J, the junction contained 4 bases not matched to a gene. Libraries were prepared by immunoSEQ multiplex PCR; TCRdb keeps only in-frame clonotypes and omits some of them. Among under 150,000 clones listed, 84% were seen once. Sequencing was performed on peripheral blood. The chain couples TRBV27 to TRBJ2-5, with 9 bases that match TRBD1. This receptor was identified in a human donor in a cohort sampled during active COVID-19. The CDR3 bases are TGTGCCAGCAGCCGTGGACAGGGGCAAGAGACCCAGTACTTC. This codes for CASSRGQGQETQYF.